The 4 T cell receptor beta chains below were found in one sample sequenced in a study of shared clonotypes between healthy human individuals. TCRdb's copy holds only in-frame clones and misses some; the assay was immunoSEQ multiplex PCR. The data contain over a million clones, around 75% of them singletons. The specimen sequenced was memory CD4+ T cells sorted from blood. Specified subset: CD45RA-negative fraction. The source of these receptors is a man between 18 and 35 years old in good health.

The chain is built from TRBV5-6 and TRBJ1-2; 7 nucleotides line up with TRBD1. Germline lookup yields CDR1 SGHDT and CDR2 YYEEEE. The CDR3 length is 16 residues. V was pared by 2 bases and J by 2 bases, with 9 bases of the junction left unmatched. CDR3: CASSFIGTANNYGYTF. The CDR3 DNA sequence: TGTGCCAGCAGCTTCATCGGGACAGCTAACAACTATGGCTACACCTTC.

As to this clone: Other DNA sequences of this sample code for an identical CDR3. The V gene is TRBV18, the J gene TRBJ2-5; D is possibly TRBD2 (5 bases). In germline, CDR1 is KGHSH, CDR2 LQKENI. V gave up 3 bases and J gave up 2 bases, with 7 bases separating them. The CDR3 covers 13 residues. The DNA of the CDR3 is TGTGCCAGCTCACCTCCGGGACAAGAGACCCAGTACTTC. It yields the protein CASSPPGQETQYF.

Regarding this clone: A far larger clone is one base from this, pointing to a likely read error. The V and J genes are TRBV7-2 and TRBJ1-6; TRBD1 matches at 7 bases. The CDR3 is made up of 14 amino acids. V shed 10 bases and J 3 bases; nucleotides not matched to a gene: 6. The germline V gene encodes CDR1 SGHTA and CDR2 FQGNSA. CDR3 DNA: TGTGCCAACAGTCCAGGGGGCTATAATTCACCCCTCCACTTT. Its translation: CANSPGGYNSPLHF.

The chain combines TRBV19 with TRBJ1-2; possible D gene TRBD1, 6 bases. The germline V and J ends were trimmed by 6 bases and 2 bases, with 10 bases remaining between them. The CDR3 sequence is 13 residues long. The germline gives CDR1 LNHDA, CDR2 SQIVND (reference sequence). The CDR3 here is CASRKQGNYGYTF. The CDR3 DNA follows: TGTGCCAGTAGGAAGCAGGGGAACTATGGCTACACCTTC. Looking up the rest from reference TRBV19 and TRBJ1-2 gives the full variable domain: DGGITQSPKYLFRKEGQNVTLSCEQNLNHDAMYWYRQDPGQGLRLIYYSQIVNDFQKGDIAEGYSVSREKKESFPLTVTSAQKNPTAFYLCASRKQGNYGYTFGSGTRLTVV.